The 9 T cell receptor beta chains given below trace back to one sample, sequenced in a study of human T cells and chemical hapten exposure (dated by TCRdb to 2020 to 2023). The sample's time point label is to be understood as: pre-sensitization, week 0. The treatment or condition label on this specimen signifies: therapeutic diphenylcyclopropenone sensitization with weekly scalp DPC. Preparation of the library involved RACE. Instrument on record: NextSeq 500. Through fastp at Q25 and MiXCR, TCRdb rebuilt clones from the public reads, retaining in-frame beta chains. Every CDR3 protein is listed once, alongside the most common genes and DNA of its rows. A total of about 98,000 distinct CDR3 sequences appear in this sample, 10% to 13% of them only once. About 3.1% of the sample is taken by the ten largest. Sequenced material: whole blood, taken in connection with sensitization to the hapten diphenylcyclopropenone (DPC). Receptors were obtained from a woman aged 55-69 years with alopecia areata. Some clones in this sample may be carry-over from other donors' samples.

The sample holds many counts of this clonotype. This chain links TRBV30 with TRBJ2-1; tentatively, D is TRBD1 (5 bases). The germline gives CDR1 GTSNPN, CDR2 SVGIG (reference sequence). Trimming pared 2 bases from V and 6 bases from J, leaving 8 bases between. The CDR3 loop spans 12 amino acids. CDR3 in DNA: TGTGCCTGGAGTACAGGTTCCAATGAGCAGTTCTTC. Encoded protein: CAWSTGSNEQFF.

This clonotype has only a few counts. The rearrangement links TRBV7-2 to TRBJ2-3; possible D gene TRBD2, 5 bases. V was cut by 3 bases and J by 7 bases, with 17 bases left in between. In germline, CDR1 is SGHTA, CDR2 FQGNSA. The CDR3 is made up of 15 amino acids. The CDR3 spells CASSFSVLATHTQYF. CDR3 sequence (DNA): TGTGCCAGCAGCTTTTCAGTCCTAGCAACTCATACGCAGTATTTT.

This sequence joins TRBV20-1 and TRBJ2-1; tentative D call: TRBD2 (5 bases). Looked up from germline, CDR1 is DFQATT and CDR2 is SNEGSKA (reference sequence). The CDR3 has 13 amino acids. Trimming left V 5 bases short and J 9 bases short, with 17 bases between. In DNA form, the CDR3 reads TGCAGTGCTGCTCGGTTGAGGGTGGGTGAGCAGTTCTTC. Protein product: CSAARLRVGEQFF.

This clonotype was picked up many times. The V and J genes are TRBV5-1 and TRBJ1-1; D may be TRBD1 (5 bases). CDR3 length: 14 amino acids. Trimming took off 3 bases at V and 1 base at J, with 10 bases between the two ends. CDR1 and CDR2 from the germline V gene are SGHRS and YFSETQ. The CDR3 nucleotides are TGCGCCAGCAGCTCCCTCACAGGGAACACTGAAGCTTTCTTT. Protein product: CASSSLTGNTEAFF.

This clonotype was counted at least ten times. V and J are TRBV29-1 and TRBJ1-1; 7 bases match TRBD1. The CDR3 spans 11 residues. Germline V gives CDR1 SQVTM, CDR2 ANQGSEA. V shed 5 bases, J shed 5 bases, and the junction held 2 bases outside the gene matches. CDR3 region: CSVPQGTEAFF. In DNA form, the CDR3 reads TGCAGCGTTCCACAGGGGACTGAAGCTTTCTTT.

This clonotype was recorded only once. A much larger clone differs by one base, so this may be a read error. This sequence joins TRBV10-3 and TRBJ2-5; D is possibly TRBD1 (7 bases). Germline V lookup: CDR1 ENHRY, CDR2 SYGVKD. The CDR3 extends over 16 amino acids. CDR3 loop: CAISESMRDRQETQHF. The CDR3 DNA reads TGTGCCATCAGTGAGTCCATGCGGGACAGACAAGAGACCCAGCACTTC.

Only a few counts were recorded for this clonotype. CDR3 protein: CASSFSGAGANVLTF. Here the CDR3 DNA reads TGTGCCAGCAGTTTTTCGGGGGCTGGGGCCAACGTCCTGACTTTC. The rearrangement links TRBV27 to TRBJ2-6, with D possibly TRBD2 on 6 matching bases. The CDR3 is made up of 15 amino acids. Germline values: CDR1 MNHEY, CDR2 SMNVEV (reference sequence). V lost 3 bases and J lost 2, with 8 bases in between. Combining the CDR3 with reference TRBV27 and TRBJ2-6 gives the whole variable domain EAQVTQNPRYLITVTGKKLTVTCSQNMNHEYMSWYRQDPGLGLRQIYYSMNVEVTDKGDVPEGYKVSRKEKRNFPLILESPSPNQTSLYFCASSFSGAGANVLTFGAGSRLTVL.

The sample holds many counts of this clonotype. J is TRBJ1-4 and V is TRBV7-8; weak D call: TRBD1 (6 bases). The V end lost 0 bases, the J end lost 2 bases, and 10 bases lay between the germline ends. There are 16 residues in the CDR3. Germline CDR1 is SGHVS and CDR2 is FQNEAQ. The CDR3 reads CASSLAWDMTNEKLFF. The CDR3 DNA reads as TGTGCCAGCAGCTTAGCCTGGGACATGACTAATGAAAAACTGTTTTTT.

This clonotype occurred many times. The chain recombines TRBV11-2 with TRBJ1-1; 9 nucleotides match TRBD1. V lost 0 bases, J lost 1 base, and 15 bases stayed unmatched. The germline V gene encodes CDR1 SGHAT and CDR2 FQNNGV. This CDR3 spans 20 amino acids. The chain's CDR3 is CASSLDHGNNRDRENTEAFF. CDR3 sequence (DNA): TGTGCCAGCAGCTTAGATCACGGGAACAACCGGGACAGGGAGAACACTGAAGCTTTCTTT.